This T cell receptor beta chain was captured in a study of T cell repertoires in cytomegalovirus infection (dated by TCRdb to the late 2010s). A note on the overall study: Alongside well-studied HLA-B-restricted epitopes, the peptide stimulations were aimed at recently identified HLA-C-restricted CMV epitopes, whose presentation resists viral immunomodulation. Donor HLA type was relevant to the analysis, as public TCR beta signatures indicated carriage of CMV infection together with the matching HLA type. General study outcomes and caveats: In the ex vivo response, HLA-C-restricted CMV-specific TCR beta clonotypes were dominant, and in two of eight donors the single most frequent clonotype came from this HLA-C-restricted group. Cumulative frequency of public TCR beta family members discriminated carriers of CMV infection plus the relevant HLA type in this cohort and an independent roughly 320-donor cohort.

This sample's treatment or condition label indicates: in vitro stimulation with specific CMV peptide epitopes to enrich CMV-specific T cells. V ends up 0 bases short and J 5 bases short, with an unmatched junction base count of 1. Reading the germline V gene gives CDR1 MNHEY and CDR2 SVGAGI. Measured from the cysteine to the phenylalanine, the CDR3 is 15 residues long. Only the CDR3 portion is preserved as DNA: 45 bases, with reading frame beginning at the first base. A note on this clonotype: No cognate antigen has been identified for it. The sample holds no much larger clone one base away, and base qualities are not on file.

Instrument used: Illumina HiSeq 1500. TCRdb ran its own pipeline on the public reads, namely fastp trimming at Q25 and MiXCR clone calling, and kept in-frame beta chains. Here each entry gathers all rows of one CDR3 protein and keeps the most common genes and DNA. The sample profile shows about 830,000 distinct CDR3 sequences; approximately 32% of them were found once. The ten largest clones take up roughly 12% of the sample. The chain is made from TRBV6-5 and TRBJ1-4; the junction holds 9 bases that match TRBD1. The receptor was isolated from a human donor in good health (CMV status not recorded). Some clones in this sample may be carry-over from other donors' samples. The sequencing here drew on cultured CD8+ T cells from PBMCs, taken from culture after CMV antigen stimulation. The CDR3 reads CASSYSTGGNEKLFF. The DNA sequence follows: TGTGCCAGCAGTTACTCGACAGGGGGAAATGAAAAACTGTTTTTT.